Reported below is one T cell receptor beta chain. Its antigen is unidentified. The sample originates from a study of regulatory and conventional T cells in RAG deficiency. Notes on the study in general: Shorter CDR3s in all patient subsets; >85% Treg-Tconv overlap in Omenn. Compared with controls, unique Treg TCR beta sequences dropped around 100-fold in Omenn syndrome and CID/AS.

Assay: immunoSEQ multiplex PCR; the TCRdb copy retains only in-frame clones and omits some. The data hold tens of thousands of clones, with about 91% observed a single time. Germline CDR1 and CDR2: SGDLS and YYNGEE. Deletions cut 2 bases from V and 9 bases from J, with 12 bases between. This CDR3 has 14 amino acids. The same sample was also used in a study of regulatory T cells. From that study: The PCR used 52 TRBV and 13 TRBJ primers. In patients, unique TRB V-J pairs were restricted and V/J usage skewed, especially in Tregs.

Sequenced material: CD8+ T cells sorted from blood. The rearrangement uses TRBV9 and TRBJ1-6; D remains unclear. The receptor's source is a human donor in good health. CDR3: CASSVEGLGSPLHF. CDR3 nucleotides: TGTGCCAGCAGCGTTGAAGGGTTAGGTTCACCCCTCCACTTT.